The present entry profiles one T cell receptor beta chain with its context. This sample was taken from a study of blood T cell repertoires in COVID-19. The overall study: The United States, Italy and Spain provided the acute and convalescent COVID-19 samples.

Germline assignment: CDR1 LNHDA and CDR2 SQIVND (reference sequence). V lost 5 bases and J lost 4; bases outside the gene matches: 14. The CDR3 covers 17 residues. The study recruited people aged about 18 to 89 years across approximately 24 US areas. Participants had their cohort set by participant-reported clinical history. Among Cohort 3 donors, those recovered had two negative PCRs, clearance, or symptom resolution. Clones were read by immunoSEQ multiplex PCR, and TCRdb kept only the in-frame ones, dropping some. The sample records 310,000 or so clones, around nine tenths being singletons. Sequencing was done on a sample of PBMCs or T cells enriched from blood (not recorded which). The receptor was derived from a woman younger than 45 who had recovered from COVID-19. The V call is TRBV19, the J call TRBJ1-3; 7 bases fit TRBD1. The CDR3 DNA follows: TGTGCCAGTAGTCCCCTTTGGAGGGGGCACGAGGGAAACACCATATATTTT. Encoded protein: CASSPLWRGHEGNTIYF.